These 8 T cell receptor beta chains were sequenced from one sample in a study of OX40 agonist ivuxolimab in advanced cancers. Profiled with immunoSEQ multiplex PCR; TCRdb holds only in-frame clones, not every one. The sample holds tens of thousands of clones; 75% to 90% are singletons and the top ten take about 6%. The material was CD4+ or CD8+ T cells sorted from blood, obtained in a trial of the OX40 agonist ivuxolimab. The receptors stem from an adult with an advanced solid tumor such as melanoma, head and neck, liver or kidney cancer.

The chain couples TRBV28 to TRBJ2-5; D possibly corresponds to TRBD2 (6 bases). The V gene's germline CDR1 is MDHEN and CDR2 SYDVKM. The length of the CDR3 is 15 residues. With 3 bases removed from V and 6 bases from J, the gap between germline ends came to 17 bases. The CDR3 sequence is CASSLPQGGTKTQYF. The CDR3 nucleotides are TGTGCCAGCAGTTTGCCCCAGGGCGGGACGAAGACCCAGTACTTC.

This clone is a singleton in its sample. The gene calls are TRBV30 and TRBJ1-3; the D gene is possibly TRBD1 (5 bases). The V gene's germline CDR1 is GTSNPN and CDR2 SVGIG (reference sequence). V lost 2 bases and J 1 base, leaving 12 bases between the germline ends. The CDR3 covers 15 residues. This CDR3 reads CAWSSWGGSGNTIYF. CDR3 DNA sequence: TGTGCCTGGAGTTCCTGGGGGGGATCTGGAAACACCATATATTTT.

This clone has just one count. V and J are TRBV6-6 and TRBJ2-7; 8 bases match TRBD1. Germline trimming cut 5 bases from V and 7 bases from J; bases unmatched to any gene: 10. The CDR3 runs 14 residues. Germline V gene data show CDR1 as MNHNY and CDR2 as SVGAGI (reference sequence). DNA of the CDR3: TGTGCCAGCAGTACGGGACAGGACCGTAGGGAGCAGTACTTC. Protein: CASSTGQDRREQYF.

This clone was seen a handful of times. The chain uses TRBV4-2 and TRBJ1-2; D gene ambiguous. Trimming cost V 1 base and J 3 bases, with 9 bases left between them. The CDR3 runs 14 residues. The germline gives CDR1 LGHNA, CDR2 YNFKEQ. CDR3 in amino acids: CASSQVAVDYGYTF. CDR3 nucleotides: TGTGCCAGCAGCCAAGTCGCAGTAGACTATGGCTACACCTTC.

This rearrangement joins TRBV7-9 to TRBJ2-2, with D unclear. V lost 1 base to trimming and J lost 9 bases, with 3 bases between them. This CDR3 spans 11 amino acids. Germline CDR1 reads SEHNR; CDR2 reads FQNEAQ (reference sequence). CDR3 protein: CASSLDRELFF. The CDR3 nucleotides read TGTGCCAGCAGCTTAGACCGGGAGCTGTTTTTT. Variable domain in full (rest from reference TRBV7-9 and TRBJ2-2): DTGVSQNPRHKITKRGQNVTFRCDPISEHNRLYWYRQTLGQGPEFLTYFQNEAQLEKSRLLSDRFSAERPKGSFSTLEIQRTEQGDSAMYLCASSLDRELFFGEGSRLTVL.

The chain employs TRBV2 and TRBJ2-2; no firm D call. The CDR3 loop spans 14 amino acids. Per the germline V gene, CDR1 is SNHLY and CDR2 is FYNNEI. V shed 6 bases and J shed 0 bases, with 8 bases lying between them. CDR3 bases: TGTGCCAGCAGAGTGGGAACGAACACCGGGGAGCTGTTTTTT. Encoded protein: CASRVGTNTGELFF.

The J gene is TRBJ1-3, the V gene TRBV10-3; perhaps TRBD1 as D (6 bases). The CDR3 spans 15 residues. The ends were cut back, 4 bases at V and 0 bases at J, with 10 bases in the middle. CDR1 ENHRY and CDR2 SYGVKD come from the germline V gene. The CDR3 sequence is CAISGTGISGNTIYF. The CDR3 DNA follows: TGTGCCATCAGTGGTACAGGGATCTCTGGAAACACCATATATTTT.

CDR3 loop: CASSIQGSDTGELFF. CDR3 bases: TGTGCCAGTAGTATACAGGGGAGCGACACCGGGGAGCTGTTTTTT. The chain joins TRBV19 to TRBJ2-2; a possible D gene is TRBD1 (6 bases). Trimming stripped 2 bases from V and 3 bases from J, with 10 bases between. Germline values: CDR1 LNHDA, CDR2 SQIVND (reference sequence). The CDR3 spans 15 residues.